This T cell receptor beta chain was identified in a study of chemoradiotherapy in HPV16-positive cancers. Across the whole study: Functional T-cell assays on two HPV16-positive patients' cells defined candidate HPV-specific clones and common TCR motifs.

This clone was seen more than once but under ten times. What it binds is unknown. The study's findings and limits: In HPV16-positive patients, HPV-responsive T-cell expansion tracked better recurrence-free survival.

The germline CDR1 and CDR2 sequences are SEHNR and FQNEAQ (reference sequence). The CDR3 spans 15 residues. V was shortened by 5 bases and J by 2 bases, with 15 bases between the two germline ends. Sequencing was performed with immunoSEQ multiplex PCR; in TCRdb, only in-frame clones are kept and a portion is missing. The sample lists 15,000 to 20,000 clones, 84% occurring once. The genes are TRBV7-9 and TRBJ1-1, with D tentatively TRBD1 (5 bases). Specimen: blood, collected from a patient who underwent chemoradiotherapy. The receptor was derived from a human donor with HPV-associated anogenital cancer. The CDR3 is CASSGHGTHNTEAFF. The CDR3, as DNA: TGTGCCAGCAGCGGACATGGGACTCACAACACTGAAGCTTTCTTT. The full variable domain, its missing parts supplied by reference TRBV7-9 and TRBJ1-1, is DTGVSQNPRHKITKRGQNVTFRCDPISEHNRLYWYRQTLGQGPEFLTYFQNEAQLEKSRLLSDRFSAERPKGSFSTLEIQRTEQGDSAMYLCASSGHGTHNTEAFFGQGTRLTVV.